A selection of T cell receptor beta chains follows, all from one sample in a study of cytomegalovirus exposure and HLA in healthy donors. TCRdb keeps only in-frame clones here, not all; method: immunoSEQ multiplex PCR. This table holds about 110,000 clones, around 75% found once. Sequencing was performed on PBMCs. Every receptor here comes from a woman between 25 and 40 years old in good health and CMV-seronegative. Both conserved end residues are part of each CDR3. Fields, in order: V gene, D gene, J gene, clone size, CDR3 DNA, CDR3 protein. D genes are given only for firm matches. Clone size is given for some rows only: seen once, a few or many times, or a class if the clone is expanded.

V gene: TRBV6-5; D gene: -; J gene: TRBJ1-4; clone size: -; CDR3 DNA: TGTGCCAGCAGTTACTCGGGGCAGGACTATAATGAAAAACTGTTTTTT; CDR3 protein: CASSYSGQDYNEKLFF
V gene: TRBV5-1; D gene: TRBD2; J gene: TRBJ2-1; clone size: -; CDR3 DNA: TGCGCCAGCAGCTTGAAACTAGCGGGGTTCAATGAGCAGTTCTTC; CDR3 protein: CASSLKLAGFNEQFF
V gene: TRBV6-1; D gene: -; J gene: TRBJ1-1; clone size: -; CDR3 DNA: TGTGCCAGCAGTCTCTCTCGCCCAGAGAACACTGAAGCTTTCTTT; CDR3 protein: CASSLSRPENTEAFF
V gene: TRBV10-2; D gene: TRBD2; J gene: TRBJ2-3; clone size: -; CDR3 DNA: TGCGCCAGCCGACTAGCGGGGGGCACAGATACGCAGTATTTT; CDR3 protein: CASRLAGGTDTQYF
V gene: TRBV6-5; D gene: -; J gene: TRBJ1-1; clone size: -; CDR3 DNA: TGTGCCAGCAGCCCATTCACCCAGGTTCACACTGAAGCTTTCTTT; CDR3 protein: CASSPFTQVHTEAFF
V gene: TRBV4-3; D gene: TRBD1; J gene: TRBJ1-2; clone size: -; CDR3 DNA: TGCGCCAGCAGCCAGACAGGGCCCGGTTACTATGGCTACACCTTC; CDR3 protein: CASSQTGPGYYGYTF
V gene: TRBV6-1; D gene: TRBD1; J gene: TRBJ1-1; clone size: -; CDR3 DNA: TGTGCCAGCAGTGAAGCCGGACAGGTCTCCGCTGAAGCTTTCTTT; CDR3 protein: CASSEAGQVSAEAFF
V gene: TRBV11-3; D gene: -; J gene: TRBJ2-1; clone size: -; CDR3 DNA: TGTGCCAGCAGCTTAGGGCAGGGGAATCGGAATGAGCAGTTCTTC; CDR3 protein: CASSLGQGNRNEQFF
V gene: TRBV4-3; D gene: TRBD2; J gene: TRBJ2-2; clone size: few; CDR3 DNA: TGCGCCAGCAGCCAAGCAGGACTAGCGGGGGGGGTGAACACCGGGGAGCTGTTTTTT; CDR3 protein: CASSQAGLAGGVNTGELFF
V gene: TRBV4-2; D gene: TRBD2; J gene: TRBJ2-2; clone size: few; CDR3 DNA: TGTGCCAGCAGCCAAGGAGGACTAGTCGGCACCGGGGAGCTGTTTTTT; CDR3 protein: CASSQGGLVGTGELFF
V gene: TRBV13; D gene: -; J gene: TRBJ1-5; clone size: -; CDR3 DNA: TGTGCCAGCAGCACCGGAGGGGGGGCATTACATCAGCCCCAGCATTTT; CDR3 protein: CASSTGGGALHQPQHF
V gene: TRBV2; D gene: -; J gene: TRBJ1-1; clone size: -; CDR3 DNA: TGTGCCAGCAGTGAACGAACCCGGACAGACTCGAACACTGAAGCTTTCTTT; CDR3 protein: CASSERTRTDSNTEAFF
V gene: TRBV25-1; D gene: -; J gene: TRBJ1-2; clone size: -; CDR3 DNA: TGTGCCAGCAGTAACAAATTAGAGGCCTCCCCGCATGGCTACACCTTC; CDR3 protein: CASSNKLEASPHGYTF
V gene: TRBV27; D gene: TRBD2; J gene: TRBJ2-4; clone size: few; CDR3 DNA: TGTGCCAGCAGGTCCTCCGGGACTAGCGGTTTCGGGGAGGCCAAAAACATTCAGTACTTC; CDR3 protein: CASRSSGTSGFGEAKNIQYF
V gene: TRBV5-4; D gene: TRBD1; J gene: TRBJ1-2; clone size: -; CDR3 DNA: TGTGCCAGCAGCTTGGGCGAGTGGAGACAGGGTGACTATGGCTACACCTTC; CDR3 protein: CASSLGEWRQGDYGYTF
V gene: TRBV5-6; D gene: TRBD1; J gene: TRBJ2-7; clone size: -; CDR3 DNA: TGTGCCAGCAGCACAAGACCGGGACAGCATTCCTACGAGCAGTACTTC; CDR3 protein: CASSTRPGQHSYEQYF
V gene: TRBV28; D gene: TRBD2; J gene: TRBJ2-7; clone size: once; CDR3 DNA: TGTGCCATAGGGGCGGGAGAGTTGCACGAGCAGTACTTC; CDR3 protein: CAIGAGELHEQYF
V gene: TRBV4-1; D gene: -; J gene: TRBJ2-3; clone size: few; CDR3 DNA: TGCGCCAGCCTCCTTATCACAGATACGCAGTATTTT; CDR3 protein: CASLLITDTQYF
V gene: TRBV9; D gene: TRBD2; J gene: TRBJ2-2; clone size: -; CDR3 DNA: TGTGCCAGCAGCGTATACCCCCGGACTAGCGGGGGGGCCGTGGTTGTGGCCGGGGAGCTGTTTTTT; CDR3 protein: CASSVYPRTSGGAVVVAGELFF
V gene: TRBV12-5; D gene: -; J gene: TRBJ2-7; clone size: -; CDR3 DNA: TGTGCTAGTGGCTCCGACAGGGACTCACTCGAGCAGTACTTC; CDR3 protein: CASGSDRDSLEQYF
V gene: TRBV12-5; D gene: TRBD1; J gene: TRBJ2-7; clone size: -; CDR3 DNA: TGTGCTAGTGGTTTGGTACTTACAGGGACAGACCCCTACGAGCAGTACTTC; CDR3 protein: CASGLVLTGTDPYEQYF
V gene: TRBV30; D gene: -; J gene: TRBJ1-5; clone size: -; CDR3 DNA: TGTGCCTGGGGGGGCACGAAGTTTGATCAGCCCCAGCATTTT; CDR3 protein: CAWGGTKFDQPQHF
V gene: TRBV6-5; D gene: -; J gene: TRBJ2-7; clone size: -; CDR3 DNA: TGTGCCAGCATCGGGGGTATGTCCTACGAGCAGTACTTC; CDR3 protein: CASIGGMSYEQYF
V gene: TRBV10-3; D gene: -; J gene: TRBJ1-1; clone size: -; CDR3 DNA: TGTGCCATCAGTGCGCAGGGTGGGCCGGCTGAAGCTTTCTTT; CDR3 protein: CAISAQGGPAEAFF
V gene: TRBV2; D gene: -; J gene: TRBJ2-1; clone size: -; CDR3 DNA: TGTGCCAGCAGTGAAGCGTCGCGGACCTACAATGAGCAGTTCTTC; CDR3 protein: CASSEASRTYNEQFF
V gene: TRBV7-9; D gene: -; J gene: TRBJ1-1; clone size: -; CDR3 DNA: TGTGCCAGCATAGAGAGGGGGACCCTGAACACTGAAGCTTTCTTT; CDR3 protein: CASIERGTLNTEAFF
V gene: TRBV7-9; D gene: TRBD2; J gene: TRBJ2-7; clone size: -; CDR3 DNA: TGTGCCAGCAGCTTAGCCAGGTCAGCGGGAGGCCCTAATGATGAGCAGTACTTC; CDR3 protein: CASSLARSAGGPNDEQYF
V gene: TRBV5-4; D gene: -; J gene: TRBJ1-1; clone size: -; CDR3 DNA: TGTGCCAGCTATAGAAGGGGCACTGAAGCTTTCTTT; CDR3 protein: CASYRRGTEAFF
V gene: TRBV6-4; D gene: TRBD2; J gene: TRBJ2-1; clone size: -; CDR3 DNA: TGTGCCAGCAGTGACTCGACTAGCGGGGGCCACAATGAGCAGTTCTTC; CDR3 protein: CASSDSTSGGHNEQFF
V gene: TRBV18; D gene: TRBD1; J gene: TRBJ1-4; clone size: -; CDR3 DNA: TGTGCCAGCTCACGAAGCACAGGGGGTGGAACTAATGAAAAACTGTTTTTT; CDR3 protein: CASSRSTGGGTNEKLFF
V gene: TRBV6-1; D gene: -; J gene: TRBJ1-3; clone size: -; CDR3 DNA: TGTGCCAGCAGTGAAGGGGCAGACTCTGGAAACACCATATATTTT; CDR3 protein: CASSEGADSGNTIYF
V gene: TRBV4-1; D gene: -; J gene: TRBJ1-1; clone size: -; CDR3 DNA: TGCGCCAGCAGTTCTAAACGGGGGAACGCAAGGAACACTGAAGCTTTCTTT; CDR3 protein: CASSSKRGNARNTEAFF
V gene: TRBV4-2; D gene: -; J gene: TRBJ2-7; clone size: -; CDR3 DNA: TGTGCCAGCAGCCAAGGAAACACCAACTACGAGCAGTACTTC; CDR3 protein: CASSQGNTNYEQYF
V gene: TRBV6-1; D gene: -; J gene: TRBJ1-6; clone size: -; CDR3 DNA: TGTGCCAGCAGTGAAGCAGGGGTCAATTCACCCCTCCACTTT; CDR3 protein: CASSEAGVNSPLHF
V gene: TRBV27; D gene: -; J gene: TRBJ1-2; clone size: -; CDR3 DNA: TGTGCCAGCAGTCTCACCTCTAACTCAGGCTATGGCTACACCTTC; CDR3 protein: CASSLTSNSGYGYTF
V gene: TRBV6-5; D gene: -; J gene: TRBJ2-7; clone size: -; CDR3 DNA: TGTGCCAGCAGTTACACCCCCGACTACGAGCAGTACTTC; CDR3 protein: CASSYTPDYEQYF
V gene: TRBV6-1; D gene: -; J gene: TRBJ2-4; clone size: -; CDR3 DNA: TGTGCCAGCAGTGAAGGAGGCGGGGCGATGACAGCCAAAAACATTCAGTACTTC; CDR3 protein: CASSEGGGAMTAKNIQYF
V gene: TRBV18; D gene: -; J gene: TRBJ2-5; clone size: -; CDR3 DNA: TGTGCCAGCTCCGAATCGACGGGGTTCCGGGAGACCCAGTACTTC; CDR3 protein: CASSESTGFRETQYF
V gene: TRBV7-2; D gene: -; J gene: TRBJ1-3; clone size: -; CDR3 DNA: TGTGCCAGCGCGGGCTCTGGAAACACCATATATTTT; CDR3 protein: CASAGSGNTIYF
V gene: TRBV4-3; D gene: -; J gene: TRBJ1-4; clone size: -; CDR3 DNA: TGCGCCAGCAGCCAAGATGGCGGGAAACTGTTTTTT; CDR3 protein: CASSQDGGKLFF
V gene: TRBV7-2; D gene: -; J gene: TRBJ1-1; clone size: -; CDR3 DNA: TGTGCCAGCAGCCCAAATACAGTGTCGGAAGCTTTCTTT; CDR3 protein: CASSPNTVSEAFF
V gene: TRBV5-1; D gene: TRBD1; J gene: TRBJ2-2; clone size: -; CDR3 DNA: TGCGCCAGCAGCCTGGCTCAGGGGGCGACCGGGGAGCTGTTTTTT; CDR3 protein: CASSLAQGATGELFF
V gene: TRBV27; D gene: TRBD2; J gene: TRBJ2-7; clone size: -; CDR3 DNA: TGTGCCAGCAGTTTATCGACGGGGGGGGGAGGCGAGCAGTACTTC; CDR3 protein: CASSLSTGGGGEQYF
V gene: TRBV12-5; D gene: TRBD2; J gene: TRBJ2-5; clone size: -; CDR3 DNA: TGTGCTAGGACGGAAGGGACTAGCGACCAAGAGACCCAGTACTTC; CDR3 protein: CARTEGTSDQETQYF
V gene: TRBV15; D gene: -; J gene: TRBJ1-2; clone size: -; CDR3 DNA: TGTGCCACCAGCAGGGACAGCTATGGCTACACCTTC; CDR3 protein: CATSRDSYGYTF
V gene: TRBV27; D gene: TRBD1; J gene: TRBJ1-4; clone size: -; CDR3 DNA: TGTGCCAGCGGGGGAACAGGGGTGATGCGTGAAAAACTGTTTTTT; CDR3 protein: CASGGTGVMREKLFF
V gene: TRBV9; D gene: -; J gene: TRBJ1-5; clone size: -; CDR3 DNA: TGTGCCAGCAGCGTAAGTTGGCGGCATCAGCCCCAGCATTTT; CDR3 protein: CASSVSWRHQPQHF
V gene: TRBV7-3; D gene: -; J gene: TRBJ1-1; clone size: -; CDR3 DNA: TGTGCCAGCAGCTTAAATGCAGGATCCTCAGAAGCTTTCTTT; CDR3 protein: CASSLNAGSSEAFF